Listed below are T cell receptor beta chains from one sample, sequenced in a study of blood T cell repertoires in COVID-19. Method: immunoSEQ multiplex PCR; TCRdb's copy keeps in-frame clones and lacks some. The sample yields some 71,000 clones, less than 95% seen once. Sequencing used peripheral blood. These receptor sequences come from a woman between 18 and 29 years old with acute or convalescent COVID-19. Each CDR3 is given without its conserved first and last residue.

j_gene: TRBJ1-6; v_gene: TRBV6-4; CDR3aa: ASSETGNGSPLH
j_gene: TRBJ1-5; v_gene: TRBV5-8; CDR3aa: ASSVGQGKPQH
j_gene: TRBJ2-3; v_gene: TRBV7-9; CDR3aa: ASSLWTGTLTDTQY
j_gene: TRBJ1-5; v_gene: TRBV2; CDR3aa: ASRGGLGNQPQH
j_gene: TRBJ1-4; v_gene: TRBV4-1; CDR3aa: ASSQTPPRIGAAKLF
j_gene: TRBJ1-2; v_gene: TRBV7-8; CDR3aa: ASSRTGYYGYT
j_gene: TRBJ1-5; v_gene: TRBV7-8; CDR3aa: ASSLGVTGVMSSGNQPQH
j_gene: TRBJ2-2; v_gene: TRBV19; CDR3aa: ATTPGGVDTGELF
j_gene: TRBJ1-1; v_gene: TRBV4-1; CDR3aa: ASSHFGLAERGTEAF
j_gene: TRBJ2-7; v_gene: TRBV18; CDR3aa: ASSPAEGRPEQY
j_gene: TRBJ2-7; v_gene: TRBV18; CDR3aa: ASSPGQGAYEQY
j_gene: TRBJ2-2; v_gene: TRBV10-1; CDR3aa: ASSDGGTGELF
j_gene: TRBJ2-3; v_gene: TRBV10-3; CDR3aa: APYFLGSTDTQY
j_gene: TRBJ1-5; v_gene: TRBV5-8; CDR3aa: ASSRGLVNQPQH
j_gene: TRBJ2-7; v_gene: TRBV2; CDR3aa: ASSEPQGHTLSSYEQY
j_gene: TRBJ1-3; v_gene: TRBV5-4; CDR3aa: ASSLGDRGSGNTIY
j_gene: TRBJ1-6; v_gene: TRBV4-2; CDR3aa: ASSSDPGQGNSPLH
j_gene: TRBJ1-2; v_gene: TRBV9; CDR3aa: ASSGSGSVAGYT
j_gene: TRBJ2-2; v_gene: TRBV29-1; CDR3aa: SVVTGGTGELF
j_gene: TRBJ1-2; v_gene: TRBV30; CDR3aa: ALRIPTRGQGGYT
j_gene: TRBJ2-2; v_gene: TRBV19; CDR3aa: ASSSPGETGELF
j_gene: TRBJ2-2; v_gene: TRBV6-1; CDR3aa: ASSELYGGRDTGELF
j_gene: TRBJ2-7; v_gene: TRBV21-1; CDR3aa: ASSKEGTSYEQY
j_gene: TRBJ2-1; v_gene: TRBV12-3/TRBV12-4; CDR3aa: ASSWVDREQF
j_gene: TRBJ1-1; v_gene: TRBV19; CDR3aa: ASSRRDSWTEAF
j_gene: TRBJ2-2; v_gene: TRBV4-1; CDR3aa: ASSQGRGNTGELF
j_gene: TRBJ2-2; v_gene: TRBV18; CDR3aa: ASSPRTGLRFGELF
j_gene: TRBJ1-2; v_gene: TRBV6-6; CDR3aa: ASRVDRAGYT
j_gene: TRBJ1-5; v_gene: TRBV29-1; CDR3aa: SVGGQDNQPQH
j_gene: TRBJ1-4; v_gene: TRBV30; CDR3aa: AWSVGQGGKLF
j_gene: TRBJ2-5; v_gene: TRBV6-2/TRBV6-3; CDR3aa: ASSYPLRGQGQETQY
j_gene: TRBJ1-1; v_gene: TRBV30; CDR3aa: AWSVQGTSTEAF
j_gene: TRBJ2-1; v_gene: TRBV7-8; CDR3aa: ASRGGESSYNEQF
j_gene: TRBJ2-7; v_gene: TRBV5-1; CDR3aa: ASSFQGNSYEQY
j_gene: TRBJ1-2; v_gene: TRBV10-3; CDR3aa: AISAGTVFGYGYT
j_gene: TRBJ1-1; v_gene: TRBV4-1; CDR3aa: ASSQRQATEAF
j_gene: TRBJ1-4; v_gene: TRBV10-3; CDR3aa: AISAGRSTNEKLF
j_gene: TRBJ2-3; v_gene: TRBV3-1/TRBV3-2; CDR3aa: ASSQGGTSERRDTQY
j_gene: TRBJ2-1; v_gene: TRBV4-3; CDR3aa: ASSRHWRESNEQF
j_gene: TRBJ1-1; v_gene: TRBV11-2; CDR3aa: ASISSRTGGTEAF
j_gene: TRBJ2-1; v_gene: TRBV4-2; CDR3aa: ASSQSPSAGGPYNEQF
j_gene: TRBJ2-5; v_gene: TRBV2; CDR3aa: ASSESGTGGYYETQY
j_gene: TRBJ1-1; v_gene: TRBV7-9; CDR3aa: ASSFHREENTEAF
j_gene: TRBJ2-1; v_gene: TRBV3-1/TRBV3-2; CDR3aa: ASSQERASGDNEQF
j_gene: TRBJ1-2; v_gene: TRBV5-1; CDR3aa: ASSSDRGNYGYT
j_gene: TRBJ1-3; v_gene: TRBV4-1; CDR3aa: ASSQDFRVAGNTIY
j_gene: TRBJ2-6; v_gene: TRBV19; CDR3aa: ASSIPGRVFSGANVLT
j_gene: TRBJ1-1; v_gene: TRBV19; CDR3aa: ASKADLANTEAF
j_gene: TRBJ2-1; v_gene: TRBV29-1; CDR3aa: SVEARQGRAYNEQF
j_gene: TRBJ1-5; v_gene: TRBV27; CDR3aa: ASRGGAGQPQH
j_gene: TRBJ2-7; v_gene: TRBV5-1; CDR3aa: ASSISRGSSYEQY
j_gene: TRBJ2-3; v_gene: TRBV5-1; CDR3aa: ASTTGQGTDTQY
j_gene: TRBJ2-2; v_gene: TRBV12-3/TRBV12-4; CDR3aa: ASKRYTGELF
j_gene: TRBJ1-6; v_gene: TRBV6-5; CDR3aa: ASSWGQGYNSPLH
j_gene: TRBJ1-1; v_gene: TRBV23-1; CDR3aa: ASRFTRGRHTEAF
j_gene: TRBJ1-1; v_gene: TRBV6-6; CDR3aa: ASSRWGTIMNTEAF